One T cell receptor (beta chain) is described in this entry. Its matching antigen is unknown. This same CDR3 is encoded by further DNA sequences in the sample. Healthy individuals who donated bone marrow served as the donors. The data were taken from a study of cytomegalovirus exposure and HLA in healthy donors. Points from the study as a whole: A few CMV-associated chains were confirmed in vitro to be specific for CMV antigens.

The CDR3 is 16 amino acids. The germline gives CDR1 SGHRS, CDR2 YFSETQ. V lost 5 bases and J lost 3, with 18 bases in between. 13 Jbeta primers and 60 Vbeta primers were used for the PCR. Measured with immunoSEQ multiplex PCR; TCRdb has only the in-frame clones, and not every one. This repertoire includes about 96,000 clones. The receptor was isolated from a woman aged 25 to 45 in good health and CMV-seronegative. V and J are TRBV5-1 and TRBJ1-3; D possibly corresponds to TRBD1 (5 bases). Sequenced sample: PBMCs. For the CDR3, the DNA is TGCGCCAGCAGGCTGGGGCAGTCGTTTGTTGGAAACACCATATATTTT. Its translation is CASRLGQSFVGNTIYF.